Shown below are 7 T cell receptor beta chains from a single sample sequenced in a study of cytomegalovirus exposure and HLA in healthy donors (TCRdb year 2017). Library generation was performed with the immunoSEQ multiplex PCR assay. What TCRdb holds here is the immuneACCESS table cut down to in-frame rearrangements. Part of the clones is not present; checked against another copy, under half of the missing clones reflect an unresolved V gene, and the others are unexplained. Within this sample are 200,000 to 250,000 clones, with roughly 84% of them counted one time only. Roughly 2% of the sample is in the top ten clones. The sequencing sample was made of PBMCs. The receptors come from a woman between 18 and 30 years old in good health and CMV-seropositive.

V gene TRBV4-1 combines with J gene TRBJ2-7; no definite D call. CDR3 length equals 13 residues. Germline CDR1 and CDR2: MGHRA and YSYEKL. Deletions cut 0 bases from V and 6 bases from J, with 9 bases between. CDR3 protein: CASSQDGPAEQYF. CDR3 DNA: TGCGCCAGCAGCCAAGATGGGCCGGCCGAGCAGTACTTC.

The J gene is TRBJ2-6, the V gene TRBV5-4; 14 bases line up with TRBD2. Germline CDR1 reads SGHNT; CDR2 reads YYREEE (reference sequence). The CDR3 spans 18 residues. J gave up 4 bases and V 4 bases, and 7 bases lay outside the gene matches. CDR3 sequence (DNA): TGTGCCAGCAGCCGGGGACTAGCGGGAGAGGGGGGGGCCAACGTCCTGACTTTC. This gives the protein CASSRGLAGEGGANVLTF.

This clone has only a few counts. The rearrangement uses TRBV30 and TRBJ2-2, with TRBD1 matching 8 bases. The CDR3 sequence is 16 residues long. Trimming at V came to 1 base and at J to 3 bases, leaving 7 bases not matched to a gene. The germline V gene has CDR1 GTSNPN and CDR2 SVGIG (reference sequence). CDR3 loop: CAWSGTDRGYTGELFF. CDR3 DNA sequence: TGTGCCTGGAGTGGTACCGACAGGGGATACACCGGGGAGCTGTTTTTT.

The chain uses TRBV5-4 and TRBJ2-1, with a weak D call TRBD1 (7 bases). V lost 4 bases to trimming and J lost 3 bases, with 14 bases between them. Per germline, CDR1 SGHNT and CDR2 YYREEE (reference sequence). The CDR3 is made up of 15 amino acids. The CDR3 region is CASSDRQGLYNEQFF. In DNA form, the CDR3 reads TGTGCCAGCAGCGATCGACAGGGACTCTACAATGAGCAGTTCTTC.

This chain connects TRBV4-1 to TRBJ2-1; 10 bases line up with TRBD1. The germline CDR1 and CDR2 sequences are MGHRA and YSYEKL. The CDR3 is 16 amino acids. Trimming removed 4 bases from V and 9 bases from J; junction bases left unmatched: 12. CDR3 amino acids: CASSLTGTGDFREQFF. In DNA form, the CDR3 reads TGCGCCAGCAGCCTAACAGGGACAGGGGATTTTCGTGAGCAGTTCTTC.

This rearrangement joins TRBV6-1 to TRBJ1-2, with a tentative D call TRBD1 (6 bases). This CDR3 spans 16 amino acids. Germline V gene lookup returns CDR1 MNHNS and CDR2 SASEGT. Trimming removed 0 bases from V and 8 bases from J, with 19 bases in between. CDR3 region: CASSEAWTERTSGYTF. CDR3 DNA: TGTGCCAGCAGTGAAGCGTGGACAGAGAGGACCAGCGGCTACACCTTC.

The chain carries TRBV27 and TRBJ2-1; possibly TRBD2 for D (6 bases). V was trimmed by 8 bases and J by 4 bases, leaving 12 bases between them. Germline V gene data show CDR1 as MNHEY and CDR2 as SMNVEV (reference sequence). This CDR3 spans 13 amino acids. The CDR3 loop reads CASLSGLYNEQFF. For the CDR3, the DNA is TGTGCCAGCCTAAGCGGGCTATACAATGAGCAGTTCTTC.